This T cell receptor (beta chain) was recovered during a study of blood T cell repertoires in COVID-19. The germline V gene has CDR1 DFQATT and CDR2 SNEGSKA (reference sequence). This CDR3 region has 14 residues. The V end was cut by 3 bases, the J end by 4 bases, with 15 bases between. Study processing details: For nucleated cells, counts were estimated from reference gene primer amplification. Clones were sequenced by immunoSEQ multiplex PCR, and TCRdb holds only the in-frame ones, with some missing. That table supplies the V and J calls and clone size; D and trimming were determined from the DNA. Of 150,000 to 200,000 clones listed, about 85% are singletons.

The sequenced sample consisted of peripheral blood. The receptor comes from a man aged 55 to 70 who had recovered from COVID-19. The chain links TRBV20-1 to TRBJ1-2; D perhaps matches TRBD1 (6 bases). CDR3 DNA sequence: TGCAGTGCTAGTGGGGGCAGGGTGTCCTATGGCTACACCTTC. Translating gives CSASGGRVSYGYTF.